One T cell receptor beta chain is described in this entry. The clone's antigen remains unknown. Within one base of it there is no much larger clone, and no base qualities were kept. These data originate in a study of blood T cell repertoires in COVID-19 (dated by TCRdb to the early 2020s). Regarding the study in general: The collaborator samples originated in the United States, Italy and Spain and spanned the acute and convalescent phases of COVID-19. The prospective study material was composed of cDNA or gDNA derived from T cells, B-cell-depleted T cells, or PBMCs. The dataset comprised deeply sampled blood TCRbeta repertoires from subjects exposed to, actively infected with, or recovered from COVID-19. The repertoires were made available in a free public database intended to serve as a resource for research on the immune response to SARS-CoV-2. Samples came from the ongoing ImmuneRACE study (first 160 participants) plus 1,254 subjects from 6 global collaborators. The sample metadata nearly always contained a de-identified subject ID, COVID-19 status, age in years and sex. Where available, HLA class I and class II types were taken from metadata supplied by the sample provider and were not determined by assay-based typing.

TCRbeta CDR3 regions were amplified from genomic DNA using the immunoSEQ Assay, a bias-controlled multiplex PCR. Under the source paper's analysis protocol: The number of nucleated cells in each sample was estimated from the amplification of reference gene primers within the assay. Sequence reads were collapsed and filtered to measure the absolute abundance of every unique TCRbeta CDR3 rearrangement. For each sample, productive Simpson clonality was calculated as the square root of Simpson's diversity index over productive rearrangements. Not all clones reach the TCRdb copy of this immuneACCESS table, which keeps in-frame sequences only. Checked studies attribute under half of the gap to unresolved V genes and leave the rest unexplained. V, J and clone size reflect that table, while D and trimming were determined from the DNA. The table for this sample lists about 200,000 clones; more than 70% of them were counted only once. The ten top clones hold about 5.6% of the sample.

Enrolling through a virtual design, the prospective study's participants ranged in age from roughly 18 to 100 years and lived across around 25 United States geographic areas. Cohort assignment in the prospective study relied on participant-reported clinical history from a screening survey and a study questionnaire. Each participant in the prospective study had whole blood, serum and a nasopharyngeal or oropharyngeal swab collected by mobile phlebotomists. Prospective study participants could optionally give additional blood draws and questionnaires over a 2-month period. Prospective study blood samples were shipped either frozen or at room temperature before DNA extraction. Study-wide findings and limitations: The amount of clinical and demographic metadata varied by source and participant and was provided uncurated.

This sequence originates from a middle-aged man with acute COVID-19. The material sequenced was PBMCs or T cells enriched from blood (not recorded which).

The nucleotide sequence is given as TGTGCCAGCAGCTCATCGACAGGGTCAGGCTACACCTTC. The resulting protein is CASSSSTGSGYTF. This chain joins TRBV5-5 to TRBJ1-2; 7 bases in between match TRBD1. V lost 3 bases and J lost 8 bases, and the count of bases not matched to a germline gene is 7. CDR1 SGHKS and CDR2 YYEKEE are derived from the germline V gene (reference sequence). The CDR3 covers 13 residues, taking in both the cysteine and the phenylalanine. The entry retains the CDR3 DNA only, 39 bases that are in frame from base 1.